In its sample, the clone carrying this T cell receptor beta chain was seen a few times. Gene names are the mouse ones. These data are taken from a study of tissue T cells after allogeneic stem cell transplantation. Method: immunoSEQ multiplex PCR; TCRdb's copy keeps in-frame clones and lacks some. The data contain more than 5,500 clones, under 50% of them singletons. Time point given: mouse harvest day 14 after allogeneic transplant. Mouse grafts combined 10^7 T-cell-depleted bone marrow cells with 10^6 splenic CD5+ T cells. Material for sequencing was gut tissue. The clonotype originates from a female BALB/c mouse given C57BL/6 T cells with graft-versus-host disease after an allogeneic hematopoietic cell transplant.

Incomplete CDR3 DNA: TGCTCCAGCACCCCCGGGACAGGGAACGAAAGATTATTT. This gives the protein CSSTPGTGNERLF. The entire CDR3 is CSSTPGTGNERLFF. This chain links TRBV23 with TRBJ1-4; the table gives TRBD1 as D, unverified against the DNA. The missing CDR3 end, 1 residue past where the read stops, is filled in from the germline J gene. CDR1 and CDR2 from the germline V gene are KGHTA and FQNQQP. This CDR3 is 14 amino acids long.